The T cell receptor (beta chain) described here comes from a study of cytomegalovirus exposure and HLA in healthy donors. About the research overall: The same platform used for the roughly 600 first-cohort repertoires was also used for the 100 to 150 validation repertoires, as a later analysis reported.

This table comes from immunoSEQ multiplex PCR, and its TCRdb copy is limited to in-frame clones, with some not included. The sample holds almost 200,000 clones; around 80% are singletons and the top ten take 0.95% to 1.5%. A remark on this clone: Its cognate antigen is unknown.

Findings and caveats of the study: With high specificity and sensitivity, the classifier reportedly diagnosed cytomegalovirus status. Among TCR sequences, most were rare, though some public TCRs appeared in many donors.

The germline CDR1 and CDR2 sequences are SGHRS and YFSETQ. Trimming took 0 bases from V and 5 from J; bases not matched to a gene: 4. This CDR3 is 14 amino acids long. The donors formed part of the roughly 120-subject validation cohort, distinct from the approximately 670-subject first cohort. Sequencing used PBMCs. The clonotype originates from a woman in her 30s in good health and CMV-seronegative. The genes are TRBV5-1 and TRBJ2-5; 7 nucleotides align to TRBD2. CDR3: CASSLETSWETQYF. DNA of the CDR3: TGCGCCAGCAGCTTGGAGACTAGCTGGGAGACCCAGTACTTC.